The 25 T cell receptor beta chains in this list originate from one sample, sequenced in a study of blood T cell repertoires in COVID-19. Assay: immunoSEQ multiplex PCR; the TCRdb copy retains only in-frame clones and omits some. In the table there are around 250,000 clones, approximately 86% of which are singletons. The specimen was peripheral blood. Receptor source: a human donor in a cohort sampled during active COVID-19.

This rearrangement joins TRBV28 to TRBJ2-7; the D is unclear. CDR1 MDHEN and CDR2 SYDVKM come from the germline V gene. The CDR3 loop spans 12 amino acids. V lost 6 bases to trimming and J lost 2 bases, with 8 bases between them. CDR3 nucleotides: TGTGCCAGCAGCAATGGGCCCTACGAGCAGTACTTC. It specifies CASSNGPYEQYF.

The chain has TRBV4-1 and TRBJ1-1; unclear D gene. V lost 3 bases and J 6 bases, leaving 35 bases between the germline ends. This CDR3 is built from 21 residues. The germline V gene encodes CDR1 MGHRA and CDR2 YSYEKL. CDR3 in DNA: TGCGCCAGCAGCCACCCGCCGACGCCCCGAGGCCCTCGAGGGCGAGGGCCTGAAGCTTTCTTT. Its translation is CASSHPPTPRGPRGRGPEAFF.

In this sample, this clone turned up once. The chain combines TRBV27 with TRBJ2-7, with unresolved D. V gave up 6 bases and J gave up 2 bases, with 20 bases separating them. This CDR3 comprises 16 residues. CDR1 is MNHEY and CDR2 is SMNVEV in the germline V gene (reference sequence). The CDR3 is CASSPSIVGIAYEQYF. As DNA, the CDR3 is TGTGCCAGCAGCCCATCAATCGTCGGTATCGCCTACGAGCAGTACTTC.

V usage is TRBV7-2 and J usage is TRBJ2-1; TRBD2 aligns across 8 bases. The CDR3 loop spans 15 amino acids. Germline V gene sequence: CDR1 SGHTA, CDR2 FQGNSA. After removal of 1 base from V and 9 bases from J, the junction contained 8 bases not matched to a gene. The CDR3 DNA reads TGTGCCAGCAGCTTAGACTCCGGACTAGCAGGTGAGCAGTTCTTC. Amino acids: CASSLDSGLAGEQFF.

V gene TRBV19 combines with J gene TRBJ1-2; D unclear. There are 11 residues in the CDR3. Germline CDR1 and CDR2: LNHDA and SQIVND (reference sequence). The germline V and J ends were trimmed by 3 bases and 8 bases, with 7 bases remaining between them. The CDR3 region has the DNA TGTGCCAGTAGTATCCAGTACGGCTACACCTTC. It codes for CASSIQYGYTF.

J is TRBJ1-2 and V is TRBV7-9; D ambiguous. CDR1 is SEHNR, CDR2 FQNEAQ, per germline (reference sequence). The CDR3 is 14 residues long. V was trimmed by 1 base and J by 4 bases, leaving 10 bases between them. The CDR3 coding sequence is TGTGCCAGCAGCTTAGGTCCGAACTCCTATGGCTACACCTTC. It encodes CASSLGPNSYGYTF. Full variable domain (rest looked up from reference TRBV7-9 and TRBJ1-2): DTGVSQNPRHKITKRGQNVTFRCDPISEHNRLYWYRQTLGQGPEFLTYFQNEAQLEKSRLLSDRFSAERPKGSFSTLEIQRTEQGDSAMYLCASSLGPNSYGYTFGSGTRLTVV.

This clone appeared a single time. This rearrangement joins TRBV29-1 to TRBJ1-2; no reliable D call. Germline loops: CDR1 SQVTM, CDR2 ANQGSEA. Between the trimmed V and J ends, which lost 0 bases and 0 bases, there was a span of 8 bases. The length of the CDR3 is 14 residues. The CDR3 protein is CSVEDPRPNYGYTF. The DNA of the CDR3 is TGCAGCGTTGAAGATCCTAGGCCTAACTATGGCTACACCTTC.

This clone showed up just once. The chain carries TRBV6-2 or TRBV6-3 and TRBJ2-3; D gene ambiguous. This CDR3 contains 18 residues. V shed 2 bases and J shed 2 bases, with 20 bases lying between them. In germline, CDR1 is MNHEY, CDR2 SVGEGT. CDR3 DNA: TGTGCCAGCAGTTACGATTTGGCAGTATCGCGGTACACAGATACGCAGTATTTT. Protein: CASSYDLAVSRYTDTQYF.

This rearrangement joins TRBV9 to TRBJ2-2; the match to TRBD1 covers 11 bases. V was pared by 4 bases and J by 4 bases, with 9 bases of the junction left unmatched. Germline V gene lookup returns CDR1 SGDLS and CDR2 YYNGEE. This CDR3 has 17 residues. The CDR3 region is CASSPRSGTGGTGELFF. The CDR3 DNA follows: TGTGCCAGCAGCCCCCGATCGGGGACAGGGGGCACCGGGGAGCTGTTTTTT.

The V gene is TRBV27, the J gene TRBJ1-1; the D is unclear. This CDR3 is built from 13 residues. V lost 3 bases and J 7 bases, leaving 12 bases between the germline ends. Germline V gene sequence: CDR1 MNHEY, CDR2 SMNVEV (reference sequence). In nucleotides, the CDR3 is TGTGCCAGCAGTTTGAAGGGAGGGATTGAAGCTTTCTTT. Protein: CASSLKGGIEAFF.

V usage is TRBV28 and J usage is TRBJ1-5; 10 bases line up with TRBD1. This CDR3 contains 15 residues. J gave up 6 bases and V 6 bases, and 8 bases lay outside the gene matches. The germline V gene has CDR1 MDHEN and CDR2 SYDVKM. CDR3 sequence: CASRFVTGGVQPQHF. The CDR3 coding sequence is TGTGCCAGCAGATTCGTGACAGGGGGCGTTCAGCCCCAGCATTTT.

The chain recombines TRBV9 with TRBJ2-1; TRBD2 aligns across 7 bases. This CDR3 has 14 residues. Trimming took 3 bases from V and 5 from J; bases not matched to a gene: 5. Germline CDR1 is SGDLS and CDR2 is YYNGEE. In nucleotides, the CDR3 is TGTGCCAGCAGCGAGACCGGGACTAACAATGAGCAGTTCTTC. It codes for CASSETGTNNEQFF.

This clone has only a few counts. The chain has TRBV4-2 and TRBJ1-5; a possible D gene is TRBD1 (6 bases). The CDR3 is made up of 16 amino acids. The germline V gene has CDR1 LGHNA and CDR2 YNFKEQ. Trimming stripped 0 bases from V and 5 bases from J, with 14 bases between. CDR3 region: CASSQEGAAMDQPQHF. CDR3 DNA: TGTGCCAGCAGCCAAGAGGGGGCCGCAATGGATCAGCCCCAGCATTTT.

The J gene is TRBJ2-6, the V gene TRBV11-3; D is possibly TRBD1 (5 bases). Germline assignment: CDR1 SGHNT and CDR2 YENEEA. The CDR3 spans 15 residues. The V and J ends lost 5 bases and 1 base respectively, with 9 bases between them. The CDR3 sequence is CASSLGLSGANVLTF. The CDR3 DNA sequence: TGTGCCAGCAGCCTGGGGCTGTCTGGGGCCAACGTCCTGACTTTC.

Comment on this clone: The identical CDR3 is also encoded by other nucleotide sequences in the sample. The J gene is TRBJ2-7, the V gene TRBV4-3; 8 bases are a match to TRBD2. The germline CDR1 and CDR2 sequences are LGHNA and YSLEER. V dropped 1 base and J dropped 2; count of bases not matched to a gene: 1. The CDR3 runs 14 residues. In DNA, the CDR3 is TGCGCCAGCAGCCAAGTGCGGGGGGCCTACGAGCAGTACTTC. This sequence encodes CASSQVRGAYEQYF.

The rearrangement joins TRBV10-1 to TRBJ1-1, with TRBD1 as a possible D gene (5 bases). In germline, CDR1 is WNHNN, CDR2 SYGVQD (reference sequence). The CDR3 runs to 12 residues. Trimming stripped 2 bases from V and 4 bases from J, with 5 bases between. The CDR3 is CASSETGTEAFF. CDR3 nucleotide sequence: TGCGCCAGCAGTGAGACAGGCACTGAAGCTTTCTTT.

The CDR3 DNA reads TGTGCCAGTAAATCGGGGCAGGGGGGTTACAATGAGCAGTTCTTC. Residues: CASKSGQGGYNEQFF. The V gene is TRBV19, the J gene TRBJ2-1; D is possibly TRBD1 (7 bases). Germline values: CDR1 LNHDA, CDR2 SQIVND (reference sequence). With 7 bases removed from V and 4 bases from J, the gap between germline ends came to 17 bases. This CDR3 is built from 15 residues.

This chain connects TRBV3-1 (or the pseudogene TRBV3-2) to TRBJ2-7; 9 bases match TRBD2. V was pared by 4 bases and J by 0 bases, with 7 bases of the junction left unmatched. The CDR3 runs 16 residues. Germline CDR1 LGHDT, CDR2 YNNKEL (reference sequence). Here the CDR3 reads CASSPTSGGSSYEQYF. In DNA form, the CDR3 reads TGTGCCAGCAGCCCCACGAGCGGGGGGAGCTCCTACGAGCAGTACTTC.

The gene calls are TRBV7-2 and TRBJ2-7; the D gene is possibly TRBD2 (5 bases). The CDR3 runs 14 residues. Trimming pared 4 bases from V and 5 bases from J, leaving 15 bases between. Per the germline V gene, CDR1 is SGHTA and CDR2 is FQGNSA. In DNA form, the CDR3 reads TGTGCCAGCAGCTCTCCTAACGGAGGCCACGAGCAGTACTTC. This encodes CASSSPNGGHEQYF.

The rearrangement joins TRBV19 to TRBJ2-2, with D hard to call. Germline-derived CDR1 and CDR2 are LNHDA and SQIVND (reference sequence). V was shortened by 5 bases and J by 2 bases, with 3 bases between the two germline ends. CDR3 length: 12 amino acids. The CDR3 bases are TGTGCCAGTAGTCCAAACACCGGGGAGCTGTTTTTT. Its translation is CASSPNTGELFF.

The V and J genes are TRBV29-1 and TRBJ2-3; D gene uncertain. V lost 6 bases and J 0 bases, leaving 7 bases between the germline ends. This CDR3 is built from 12 residues. Per germline, CDR1 SQVTM and CDR2 ANQGSEA. The CDR3, as DNA: TGCAGCGTGTTGACTAGCACAGATACGCAGTATTTT. Its protein is CSVLTSTDTQYF.

This clone was seen just once. This sequence joins TRBV7-2 and TRBJ2-7, with a weak D call TRBD1 (5 bases). Germline V CDR1 and CDR2: SGHTA, FQGNSA. The CDR3 is 13 amino acids. Trimming left V 3 bases short and J 5 bases short, with 11 bases between. The CDR3 DNA is TGTGCCAGCAGCTTTTGGGGCAGCAACGAGCAGTACTTC. This encodes CASSFWGSNEQYF. The variable domain in full, with the rest retrieved from reference TRBV7-2 and TRBJ2-7, is GAGVSQSPSNKVTEKGKDVELRCDPISGHTALYWYRQSLGQGLEFLIYFQGNSAPDKSGLPSDRFSAERTGGSVSTLTIQRTQQEDSAVYLCASSFWGSNEQYFGPGTRLTVT.

Concerning this clone itself: At the DNA level, this CDR3 is encoded by other sequences in the same sample as well. The J gene is TRBJ1-5, the V gene TRBV28; 7 bases are a match to TRBD1. The CDR3 is 14 residues long. J was trimmed by 1 base and V by 4 bases; bases with no gene match: 1. CDR1 and CDR2 from the germline V gene are MDHEN and SYDVKM. The CDR3 loop is CASSSGGSNQPQHF. The CDR3, as DNA: TGTGCCAGCAGTTCAGGGGGGAGCAATCAGCCCCAGCATTTT.

The chain recombines TRBV19 with TRBJ1-4, with a weak D call TRBD1 (6 bases). The V end was cut by 5 bases, the J end by 0 bases, with 16 bases between. The CDR3 has 17 amino acids. Germline V gene sequence: CDR1 LNHDA, CDR2 SQIVND (reference sequence). Here the CDR3 DNA reads TGTGCCAGTAGTGAACAGGGCGCCTACACAACTAATGAAAAACTGTTTTTT. Translating it yields CASSEQGAYTTNEKLFF.

The table lists this clone with a few counts. Here the CDR3 reads CASSLGGLGETQYF. The CDR3 DNA reads as TGTGCCAGCAGCTTAGGCGGGTTAGGGGAGACCCAGTACTTC. The rearrangement links TRBV7-2 to TRBJ2-5, with a weak D call TRBD2 (5 bases). The CDR3 is 14 residues long. V dropped 1 base and J dropped 5 bases, with 11 bases sitting between them. Germline CDR1 is SGHTA and CDR2 is FQGNSA.